This T cell receptor (beta chain) derives from a study of regulatory T cells in long-lasting Graves disease. Time point: newly diagnosed GD, antithyroid drugs for less than 3 months. The TCR library was made from RNA that had been extracted from PBMCs in TRIzol. EDTA tubes held roughly 9.9 milliliters of peripheral blood from each patient. This clonotype came up many times. The CDR3 consists of 15 residues. V was shortened by 5 bases and J by 5 bases, with 16 bases between the two germline ends. Per germline, CDR1 DFQATT and CDR2 SNEGSKA (reference sequence). Sequencing libraries for TCR beta were prepared with iRepertoire HTBI primers and Arm-PCR of CDR3 regions. Original data processing: The study identified 50 to 70 TRBV and 13 to 15 TRBJ segments across samples. Via MiXCR, TCRdb re-called the multiplex PCR reads, giving one row per CDR3 protein. It is TCRdb's table, rather than the study itself, that gives the V and J calls and clone size. In the table there are about 440,000 distinct CDR3 sequences, 15% of which are singletons.

The same sample was also studied in work on T cells in Graves' hyperthyroidism and ophthalmopathy. As reported in that work: With the HTBI primer set, the TCR CDR3 went through a first round of RT-PCR. Onset of ophthalmopathy came a median approximately 6 months after the model predicted it.

This TCR derives from a woman between 25 and 40 years old with Graves disease. The input for sequencing was peripheral blood mononuclear cells (PBMCs), taken at new diagnosis, from a patient treated with antithyroid drugs. This sequence joins TRBV20-1 and TRBJ1-6; TRBD1 might be the D (6 bases). In DNA, the CDR3 is TGCAGTGCTGCGCTACAGGGCGTAAATAATTCACCCCTCCACTTT. This translates into CSAALQGVNNSPLHF.